This TCR beta chain was profiled in a study of cytomegalovirus exposure and HLA in healthy donors. As for the study in general: Falling in the Caucasian-associated ancestry cluster were 80% to 90% of 398 genotyped donors.

This CDR3 has 15 residues. The ends lost 5 bases at V and 7 bases at J; junction bases unmatched: 9. CDR1 is MNHEY and CDR2 is SVGAGI in the germline V gene. The PCR made use of 60 Vbeta and 13 Jbeta primers. TCRdb's table, derived via immunoSEQ multiplex PCR, lists solely in-frame clones and lacks some. The sample consists of around 200,000 clones, roughly 82% of them appearing once. Overall study findings and caveats: Most observed TCR sequences were rare, whereas some public TCRs were detected in many donors. Reportedly, TCR beta sequences accurately predicted HLA-A and HLA-B alleles in most subjects.

Comment on this clone: Its antigen is unknown.

The sequenced sample was PBMCs. The source is a middle-aged man in good health and CMV-seropositive. The chain uses TRBV6-5 and TRBJ2-4; 9 nucleotides align to TRBD1. The CDR3 spells CASSPRTGAGNIQYF. For the CDR3, the DNA is TGTGCCAGCAGTCCCCGGACAGGGGCGGGGAACATTCAGTACTTC.